The 7 T cell receptor beta chains below were found in one sample sequenced in a study of T cell responses to AZD1222 COVID-19 vaccine. Assay used: immunoSEQ multiplex PCR; TCRdb lists only in-frame clones, some missing. The sample holds roughly 85,000 clones, around 85% seen once. The sequenced sample was peripheral blood, obtained on day 0 of AZD1222 vaccination. The receptor source for this set is an adult in good health.

This clone was seen only once. V and J are TRBV7-2 and TRBJ2-7; no firm D call. V lost 5 bases, J lost 4 bases, and 6 bases lay in between. CDR3 length equals 11 residues. Germline V gives CDR1 SGHTA, CDR2 FQGNSA. The CDR3 region is CASSGIYEQYF. CDR3 coding DNA: TGTGCCAGCAGCGGTATATACGAGCAGTACTTC.

V and J are TRBV27 and TRBJ1-6; weak D call: TRBD1 (5 bases). Germline lookup yields CDR1 MNHEY and CDR2 SMNVEV (reference sequence). Trimming pared 2 bases from V and 5 bases from J, leaving 16 bases between. The length of the CDR3 is 17 residues. CDR3 protein: CASSLRRTGGNNSPLHF. The CDR3 DNA is TGTGCCAGCAGTTTACGGCGGACGGGGGGGAATAATTCACCCCTCCACTTT.

The chain is built from TRBV28 and TRBJ2-3; 10 bases map to TRBD2. The length of the CDR3 is 15 residues. In germline, CDR1 is MDHEN, CDR2 SYDVKM. The ends lost 7 bases at V and 1 base at J; junction bases unmatched: 5. This CDR3 reads CASNLSGGGTDTQYF. The CDR3 DNA follows: TGTGCCAGCAACTTGAGCGGGGGGGGCACAGATACGCAGTATTTT.

The chain joins TRBV6-5 to TRBJ1-2, with D perhaps TRBD1 (6 bases). V dropped 10 bases and J dropped 6 bases, with 18 bases sitting between them. CDR1 is MNHEY, CDR2 SVGAGI, per germline. CDR3 length equals 13 residues. CDR3 nucleotides: TGTGCCACGTGCCCACAGGGCGGGAATGGCTACACCTTC. As protein: CATCPQGGNGYTF.

The chain carries TRBV29-1 and TRBJ2-5; 11 positions match TRBD1. Germline V gives CDR1 SQVTM, CDR2 ANQGSEA. The trim removed 5 bases at V and 1 base at J, leaving 6 bases unmatched. There are 15 residues in the CDR3. This chain's CDR3 is CSVLRDRGFQETQYF. The DNA for the CDR3 is TGCAGCGTTCTCCGGGACAGGGGGTTCCAAGAGACCCAGTACTTC.

The chain recombines TRBV2 with TRBJ1-1; TRBD1 matches 10 bases. In germline, CDR1 is SNHLY, CDR2 FYNNEI. This CDR3 region has 16 residues. The junction had 10 bases not matched to a gene; V was cut back by 5 bases and J by 4 bases. CDR3 loop: CASSFGTGDDGTEAFF. CDR3 bases: TGTGCCAGCAGTTTTGGGACAGGGGATGATGGCACTGAAGCTTTCTTT.

The chain combines TRBV18 with TRBJ1-1, with D perhaps matching TRBD1 (6 bases). Trimming left V 3 bases short and J 5 bases short, with 16 bases between. Germline V gene data show CDR1 as KGHSH and CDR2 as LQKENI. The CDR3 is made up of 15 amino acids. The CDR3 loop is CASSPRDTEGTEAFF. CDR3 nucleotide sequence: TGTGCCAGCTCACCCCGGGACACCGAGGGGACTGAAGCTTTCTTT.